Here is one TCR beta chain with its context. Its antigen target is currently unknown. Per-base quality was not reported, and no clone a single base away is much larger than it. Sequencing was carried out with an Illumina HiSeq 2500. Quantitative 5'-RACE with molecular barcodes was used to prepare TCR beta libraries. The original methods were these. Disease-linked TCR variants were identified with a new computational method built on a probabilistic model of VDJ rearrangement. TCRdb cleaned the public reads at Q25 with fastp, built clones with MiXCR and kept in-frame beta chains. Rows merge per CDR3 protein into single entries with the most common DNA and genes. The V and J calls and clone size come from TCRdb's table, not from the authors' own analysis. The sample table lists over 700,000 distinct CDR3 sequences, roughly 19% of them with a count of one. Together, the top ten hold around a fifth of the sample.

This sample is drawn from a study of CD8 T cells in ankylosing spondylitis (dated by TCRdb to between 2016 and 2019). Study-level background: To find TCR variants linked to disease, the study profiled T cell receptor beta repertoires in ankylosing spondylitis patients and healthy donors. The whole study cohort included 108 healthy donors and around 25 ankylosing spondylitis patients. Peripheral blood was sampled, and synovial fluid was also collected from ankylosing spondylitis patients.

The investigation overall reported the following: According to the report, matched synovial fluid samples from ankylosing spondylitis patients were significantly enriched for the disease-linked clones. Blood from ankylosing spondylitis patients appeared to be characterized by a TCR beta motif composed of under 10 highly homologous amino acid variants. Some motif variants had previously been reported in the synovial fluid and blood of reactive arthritis patients, which suggests shared mechanisms of disease initiation. The disease-linked clones showed a CD8+ phenotype and occurred at relatively low frequencies in peripheral blood.

Spanning cysteine to phenylalanine, the CDR3 consists of 17 amino acids. Left in the record is the CDR3 DNA by itself, 51 bases read in frame from the first base. CDR1 MDHEN and CDR2 SYDVKM were looked up in the germline V gene. V is reduced by 4 bases and J by 6 bases, leaving a spacing of 21 bases between them. The rearrangement combines TRBV28 with TRBJ2-2; the D gene is perhaps TRBD1, from 6 matching bases. The specimen was blood, either unsorted or a sorted T cell fraction (not recorded which). The origin of this receptor is a male donor with ankylosing spondylitis. The nucleotide sequence is TGTGCCAGCAGTTCCACAACTATATACGGGACACCCGGGGAGCTGTTTTTT. It translates to CASSSTTIYGTPGELFF. The CDR3 plus the reference TRBV28 and TRBJ2-2 genes for the other parts give the full variable domain: DVKVTQSSRYLVKRTGEKVFLECVQDMDHENMFWYRQDPGLGLRLIYFSYDVKMKEKGDIPEGYSVSREKKERFSLILESASTNQTSMYLCASSSTTIYGTPGELFFGEGSRLTVL.